Following are 29 T cell receptor beta chains from one sample sequenced in a study of T-cell reconstitution after alpha-beta-depleted transplantation in children. Unique molecular identifiers were used in preparing the TCRbeta library. TCRdb reprocessed the PCR reads with MiXCR, giving one entry per CDR3 protein. The repertoire holds around 480,000 distinct CDR3 sequences, with over 25% as singletons. Source: PBMCs from the stem cell graft donor, taken from the stem cell graft. These receptors were obtained from a human donor who donated a stem cell graft to a child with aplastic anemia.

This clonotype was observed a few times. The chain has TRBV12-3 or TRBV12-4 and TRBJ1-2, with a tentative D call TRBD1 (6 bases). CDR3 length equals 15 residues. Trimming took 4 bases from V and 6 from J, leaving 18 bases between them. This CDR3 reads CASSSTTGRGHGYTF. CDR3 sequence (DNA): TGTGCCAGCAGTTCAACAACAGGGAGAGGACATGGCTACACCTTC.

In this sample, this clonotype turned up a few times. CDR3 sequence: CASGTGGAYDTQYF. In DNA form, the CDR3 reads TGTGCCAGCGGCACAGGGGGTGCGTACGATACGCAGTATTTT. The chain recombines TRBV2 with TRBJ2-3; 8 bases match TRBD1. J was trimmed by 6 bases and V by 8 bases; bases with no gene match: 10. There are 14 residues in the CDR3. Germline assignment: CDR1 SNHLY and CDR2 FYNNEI. The whole variable domain, filled in from reference TRBV2 and TRBJ2-3, reads EPEVTQTPSHQVTQMGQEVILRCVPISNHLYFYWYRQILGQKVEFLVSFYNNEISEKSEIFDDQFSVERPDGSNFTLKIRSTKLEDSAMYFCASGTGGAYDTQYFGPGTRLTVL.

The chain employs TRBV5-1 and TRBJ1-6, with D perhaps matching TRBD1 (6 bases). V was trimmed by 2 bases and J by 10 bases, leaving 10 bases between them. This CDR3 contains 13 residues. Germline V CDR1 and CDR2: SGHRS, YFSETQ. The CDR3 spells CASSFGQRSPLHF. The CDR3 DNA reads as TGCGCCAGCAGCTTCGGACAGCGCTCACCCCTCCACTTT.

V usage is TRBV6-2 or TRBV6-3 and J usage is TRBJ2-3; a weak D match, TRBD2 (6 bases). This CDR3 comprises 15 residues. Germline V gene sequence: CDR1 MNHEY, CDR2 SVGEGT. The V end was cut by 3 bases, the J end by 2 bases, with 12 bases between. The CDR3 DNA reads TGTGCCAGCAGTTATAGCGGCACTTTCACAGATACGCAGTATTTT. It codes for CASSYSGTFTDTQYF.

This chain connects TRBV20-1 to TRBJ1-6, with a possible D match to TRBD1 (5 bases). V was pared by 1 base and J by 7 bases, with 20 bases between. There are 17 residues in the CDR3. The V gene's germline CDR1 is DFQATT and CDR2 SNEGSKA (reference sequence). CDR3 in amino acids: CSARGSGTAGLNSPLHF. The CDR3 DNA reads TGCAGTGCTAGAGGCAGTGGGACCGCGGGACTGAATTCACCCCTCCACTTT.

The V call is TRBV24-1, the J call TRBJ1-2; 12 bases match TRBD1. Per germline, CDR1 KGHDR and CDR2 SFDVKD. J was trimmed by 9 bases and V by 5 bases; bases with no gene match: 3. CDR3 size: 13 residues. The CDR3 region has the DNA TGTGCCACCAGTGCCGGGACAGGGGGCAGCTACACCTTC. As protein: CATSAGTGGSYTF.

The gene calls are TRBV7-2 and TRBJ1-5; 7 bases line up with TRBD1. There are 15 residues in the CDR3. From germline, CDR1 is SGHTA and CDR2 FQGNSA. With V trimmed by 10 bases and J by 0 bases, 9 bases remained unmatched. The CDR3 reads CATKRDSASNQPQHF. As DNA, the CDR3 is TGTGCCACAAAAAGGGACAGCGCTAGCAATCAGCCCCAGCATTTT.

The rearrangement links TRBV4-3 to TRBJ1-2; 7 bases are a match to TRBD1. V lost 2 bases and J lost 4; bases outside the gene matches: 13. Germline assignment: CDR1 LGHNA and CDR2 YSLEER. This CDR3 contains 17 residues. The CDR3 reads CASSQPPSGGGSYGYTF. The CDR3, as DNA: TGCGCCAGCAGCCAACCACCTTCAGGGGGAGGCAGCTATGGCTACACCTTC.

The chain uses TRBV4-1 and TRBJ1-6; D not resolved. The CDR3 covers 14 residues. Germline CDR1 and CDR2: MGHRA and YSYEKL. V was shortened by 0 bases and J by 8 bases, with 8 bases between the two germline ends. CDR3: CASSQDGRDSPLHF. For the CDR3, the DNA is TGCGCCAGCAGCCAAGATGGGCGGGATTCACCCCTCCACTTT.

As to this clonotype: Mismatch with germline at one junction end may stem from a read error. The V and J genes are TRBV7-3 and TRBJ2-1; 10 nucleotides agree with TRBD1. The V gene's germline CDR1 is SGHTA and CDR2 FQGTGA. The length of the CDR3 is 14 residues. The CDR3 bases are TGTGCCAGCAGCTTAGACATATCCGGGACAGGGGCGGTCTTC. Its translation is CASSLDISGTGAVF. Together with reference TRBV7-3 and TRBJ2-1, the CDR3 gives the full variable domain: GAGVSQTPSNKVTEKGKYVELRCDPISGHTALYWYRQSLGQGPEFLIYFQGTGAADDSGLPNDRFFAVRPEGSVSTLKIQRTERGDSAVYLCASSLDISGTGAVFGPGTRLTVL.

The sample holds a few counts of this clonotype. This chain links TRBV19 with TRBJ1-5, with TRBD1 matching over 7 bases. Germline CDR1 is LNHDA and CDR2 is SQIVND (reference sequence). This CDR3 comprises 15 residues. Trimming cost V 4 bases and J 7 bases; bases outside gene matches: 10. The CDR3 nucleotides are TGTGCCAGTAGTAACCCAACCACAGGGGACCAGCCCCAGCATTTT. It codes for CASSNPTTGDQPQHF.

This clonotype has just a few counts. The chain links TRBV7-2 to TRBJ2-5; TRBD1 matches at 11 bases. The germline CDR1 and CDR2 sequences are SGHTA and FQGNSA. V lost 3 bases and J lost 5; bases outside the gene matches: 5. The CDR3 consists of 15 residues. CDR3 amino acids: CASSFRDRGAETQYF. The CDR3 DNA sequence: TGTGCCAGCAGCTTTAGGGACAGGGGGGCCGAGACCCAGTACTTC.

Notes on this clonotype: A read error may account for a junction end that differs from germline. This chain joins TRBV5-1 and TRBJ2-4, with TRBD1 identical over 10 bases. The CDR3 loop spans 14 amino acids. Germline lookup yields CDR1 SGHRS and CDR2 YFSETQ. CDR3 DNA sequence: TGCGCCAGCAGCGGGGACAGGGGAAAAAACAGTCAGTACTTC. It translates to CASSGDRGKNSQYF. Variable domain in full (rest from reference TRBV5-1 and TRBJ2-4): KAGVTQTPRYLIKTRGQQVTLSCSPISGHRSVSWYQQTPGQGLQFLFEYFSETQRNKGNFPGRFSGRQFSNSRSEMNVSTLELGDSALYLCASSGDRGKNSQYFGAGTRLSVL.

The chain joins TRBV7-3 to TRBJ1-1; D is unresolved. This CDR3 is built from 13 residues. The V and J ends lost 1 base and 5 bases respectively, with 8 bases between them. Germline CDR1 and CDR2: SGHTA and FQGTGA. As DNA, the CDR3 is TGTGCCAGCAGCTTAAGTGAGGGTACTGAAGCTTTCTTT. Its protein is CASSLSEGTEAFF.

This clonotype was detected only a few times. This rearrangement joins TRBV18 to TRBJ1-5; 12 nucleotides match TRBD1. This CDR3 region has 16 residues. The V gene's germline CDR1 is KGHSH and CDR2 LQKENI. J lost 4 bases, V lost 0 bases, and 1 base had no gene match. CDR3 residues: CASSPPGQGANQPQHF. In nucleotides, the CDR3 is TGTGCCAGCTCACCACCGGGACAGGGGGCGAATCAGCCCCAGCATTTT.

The sample holds one count of this clonotype. V gene TRBV9 combines with J gene TRBJ1-1; D perhaps matches TRBD1 (5 bases). Between the trimmed V and J ends, which lost 6 bases and 4 bases, there was a span of 13 bases. The germline gives CDR1 SGDLS, CDR2 YYNGEE. This CDR3 has 13 residues. The CDR3 loop reads CASTAQGGTEAFF. CDR3 nucleotides: TGTGCCAGCACCGCGCAGGGCGGCACTGAAGCTTTCTTT. Looking up the rest from reference TRBV9 and TRBJ1-1 gives the full variable domain: DSGVTQTPKHLITATGQRVTLRCSPRSGDLSVYWYQQSLDQGLQFLIQYYNGEERAKGNILERFSAQQFPDLHSELNLSSLELGDSALYFCASTAQGGTEAFFGQGTRLTVV.

This clonotype was picked up a small number of times. The chain carries TRBV7-2 and TRBJ2-1, with D unresolved. Trimming left V 2 bases short and J 8 bases short, with 10 bases between. The germline CDR1 and CDR2 sequences are SGHTA and FQGNSA. CDR3 length equals 13 residues. CDR3 sequence reads: CASSLTRGDEQFF. As DNA, the CDR3 is TGTGCCAGCAGCTTAACCCGAGGCGATGAGCAGTTCTTC.

This clonotype was detected only a few times. The rearrangement links TRBV20-1 to TRBJ1-4, with D uncertain. This CDR3 is built from 13 residues. Germline V lookup: CDR1 DFQATT, CDR2 SNEGSKA (reference sequence). The ends were cut back, 3 bases at V and 7 bases at J, with 12 bases in the middle. CDR3 amino acids: CSASSRQLEKLFF. DNA for the CDR3: TGCAGTGCTAGTTCAAGGCAACTTGAAAAACTGTTTTTT.

The CDR3 nucleotides are TGTGCCAGCAGGGTCGGGACCCAACGAGGAGATACGCAGTATTTT. Amino acid sequence: CASRVGTQRGDTQYF. The rearrangement links TRBV2 to TRBJ2-3; possibly TRBD1 or TRBD2 for D (5 bases each). Trimming took off 6 bases at V and 5 bases at J, with 18 bases between the two ends. From germline, CDR1 is SNHLY and CDR2 FYNNEI. The CDR3 totals 15 residues.

This chain connects TRBV29-1 to TRBJ2-3; D remains unclear. CDR3 length equals 12 residues. The V end lost 3 bases, the J end lost 3 bases, and 7 bases lay between the germline ends. From germline, CDR1 is SQVTM and CDR2 ANQGSEA. The CDR3 bases are TGCAGCGTTGAGGCACTAACAGATACGCAGTATTTT. This codes for CSVEALTDTQYF.

The chain uses TRBV28 and TRBJ1-6; tentatively, D is TRBD1 (6 bases). The CDR3 sequence is 14 residues long. V lost 2 bases to trimming and J lost 9 bases, with 11 bases between them. Germline CDR1 and CDR2: MDHEN and SYDVKM. DNA of the CDR3: TGTGCCAGCAGTTTAGGGGTCAGGGGTTCACCCCTCCACTTT. Its translation: CASSLGVRGSPLHF.

The rearrangement uses TRBV12-3 or TRBV12-4 and TRBJ2-5, with no clear D. Trimming stripped 6 bases from V and 4 bases from J, with 12 bases between. The CDR3 spans 13 residues. The CDR3 DNA follows: TGTGCCAGCAGGTCCCGGGCTGGAGAGACCCAGTACTTC. This codes for CASRSRAGETQYF.

The chain combines TRBV27 with TRBJ2-1; 9 nucleotides match TRBD2. Germline V gene data show CDR1 as MNHEY and CDR2 as SMNVEV (reference sequence). Trimming cost V 2 bases and J 7 bases; bases outside gene matches: 6. The CDR3 sequence is 15 residues long. The CDR3: CASSLRVAGDNEQFF. CDR3 coding DNA: TGTGCCAGCAGTTTACGGGTAGCGGGGGATAATGAGCAGTTCTTC.

The CDR3 DNA follows: TGTGCCAGCAGCTCCGCAGGGGGCCGCAGTTACGAGCAGTACTTC. This codes for CASSSAGGRSYEQYF. V gene TRBV7-9 combines with J gene TRBJ2-7, with TRBD1 matching over 8 bases. V gave up 4 bases and J gave up 4 bases; unmatched junction bases: 9. The CDR3 covers 15 residues. CDR1 and CDR2 (germline): SEHNR, FQNEAQ (reference sequence).

In its sample, this clonotype was seen a few times. The chain recombines TRBV12-3 or TRBV12-4 with TRBJ2-6, with D uncertain. With 5 bases removed from V and 0 bases from J, the gap between germline ends came to 8 bases. CDR3 length: 15 amino acids. In nucleotides, the CDR3 is TGTGCCAGCAGTGCCCGCAACTCTGGGGCCAACGTCCTGACTTTC. Its protein is CASSARNSGANVLTF.

This chain uses TRBV29-1 with TRBJ2-1, with 8 bases that match TRBD1. V was clipped by 6 bases and J by 1 base; unmatched bases: 11. The CDR3 is made up of 16 amino acids. Germline CDR1 SQVTM, CDR2 ANQGSEA. CDR3 sequence (DNA): TGCAGCGTGCCCGGACAGGGATTGGAGTCCTACAATGAGCAGTTCTTC. Its protein is CSVPGQGLESYNEQFF.

This clonotype was seen a few times. V usage is TRBV29-1 and J usage is TRBJ2-3, with D perhaps TRBD2 (7 bases). Germline CDR1 SQVTM, CDR2 ANQGSEA. The CDR3 runs to 15 residues. Trimming stripped 8 bases from V and 0 bases from J, with 18 bases between. CDR3 amino acids: CSSSGTPLSTDTQYF. CDR3 nucleotides: TGCAGCTCGAGCGGGACACCATTAAGCACAGATACGCAGTATTTT.

The gene calls are TRBV15 and TRBJ1-5; D gene uncertain. V was cut by 2 bases and J by 5 bases, with 4 bases left in between. Germline CDR1 LNHNV, CDR2 YYDKDF (reference sequence). The CDR3 length is 12 residues. The CDR3 DNA is TGTGCCACCAGCAGACCCGATCAGCCCCAGCATTTT. Amino acid sequence: CATSRPDQPQHF. The entire variable domain, with the rest obtained from reference TRBV15 and TRBJ1-5, is as follows: DAMVIQNPRYQVTQFGKPVTLSCSQTLNHNVMYWYQQKSSQAPKLLFHYYDKDFNNEADTPDNFQSRRPNTSFCFLDIRSPGLGDTAMYLCATSRPDQPQHFGDGTRLSIL.

This clonotype was seen a handful of times. The V call is TRBV25-1, the J call TRBJ2-7; 10 bases agree with TRBD2. Trimming took 2 bases from V and 2 from J; bases not matched to a gene: 6. This CDR3 is built from 16 residues. Looked up from germline, CDR1 is MGHDK and CDR2 is SYGVNS. CDR3 sequence reads: CASSEVAGGIPYEQYF. CDR3 DNA: TGTGCCAGCAGTGAAGTAGCGGGAGGTATACCCTACGAGCAGTACTTC.